The T cell receptor beta chain under discussion was sequenced for a study of shared clonotypes between healthy human individuals. V was pared by 8 bases and J by 4 bases, with 11 bases between. The CDR3 runs to 12 residues. Germline V gene lookup returns CDR1 GTSNPN and CDR2 SVGIG (reference sequence). The study ran the assay at deep level. Authors' analysis steps: Filtering differed since immunoSEQ provided only junctions, with no quality scores. TCRdb keeps only in-frame clones here, not all; method: immunoSEQ multiplex PCR. The V and J calls and clone size were taken over from that table, and D and trimming were inferred from the DNA. The repertoire holds millions of clones, with about 94% as singletons. CD45RO-negative, CCR7-positively selected cells formed the naive CD8 fraction, excluding terminally differentiated effector memory CD45RA+ cells. All donors qualified as healthy HIV-negative adults and had experienced no recent acute infections or vaccinations.

This chain uses TRBV30 with TRBJ2-2, with D possibly TRBD1 on 6 matching bases. The clonotype comes from a man younger than 35 in good health. Sequenced sample: naive CD8+ T cells sorted from blood. The CDR3 spells CARGYGTGELFF. In nucleotides, the CDR3 is TGTGCCAGGGGGTATGGCACCGGGGAGCTGTTTTTT. The whole variable domain, filled in from reference TRBV30 and TRBJ2-2, reads SQTIHQWPATLVQPVGSPLSLECTVEGTSNPNLYWYRQAAGRGLQLLFYSVGIGQISSEVPQNLSASRPQDRQFILSSKKLLLSDSGFYLCARGYGTGELFFGEGSRLTVL.